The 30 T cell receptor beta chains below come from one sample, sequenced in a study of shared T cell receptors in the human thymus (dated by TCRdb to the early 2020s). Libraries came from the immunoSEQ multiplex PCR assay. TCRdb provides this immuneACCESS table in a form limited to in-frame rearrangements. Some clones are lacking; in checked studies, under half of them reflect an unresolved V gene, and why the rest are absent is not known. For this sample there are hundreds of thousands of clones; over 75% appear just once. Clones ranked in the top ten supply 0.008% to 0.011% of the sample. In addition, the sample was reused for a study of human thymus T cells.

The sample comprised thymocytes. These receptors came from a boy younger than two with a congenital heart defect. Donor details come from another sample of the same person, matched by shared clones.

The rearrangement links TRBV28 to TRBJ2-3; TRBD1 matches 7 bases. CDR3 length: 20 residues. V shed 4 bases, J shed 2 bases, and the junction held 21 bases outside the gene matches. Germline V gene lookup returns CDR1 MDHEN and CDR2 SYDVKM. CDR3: CASSSLNRRTGPLDTDTQYF. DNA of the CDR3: TGTGCCAGCAGTTCCCTAAACAGAAGGACAGGACCCCTCGACACAGATACGCAGTATTTT.

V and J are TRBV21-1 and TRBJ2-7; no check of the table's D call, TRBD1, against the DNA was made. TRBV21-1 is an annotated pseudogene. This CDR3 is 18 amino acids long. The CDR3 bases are TGTGCCAGCAGCAACCTGGACAGGGGGCCCATGGCGGGACACGAGCAGTACTTC. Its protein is CASSNLDRGPMAGHEQYF.

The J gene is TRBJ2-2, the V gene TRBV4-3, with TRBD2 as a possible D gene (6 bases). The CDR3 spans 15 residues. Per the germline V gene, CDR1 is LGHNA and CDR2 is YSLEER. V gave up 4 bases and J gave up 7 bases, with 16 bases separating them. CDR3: CASSPRSSVGGELFF. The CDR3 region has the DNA TGCGCCAGCAGCCCCCGGTCTAGCGTGGGCGGGGAGCTGTTTTTT.

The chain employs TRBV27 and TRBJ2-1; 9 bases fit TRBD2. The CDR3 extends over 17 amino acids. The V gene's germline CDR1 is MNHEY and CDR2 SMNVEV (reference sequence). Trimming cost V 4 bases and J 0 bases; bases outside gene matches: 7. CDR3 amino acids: CASSSRTSASSYNEQFF. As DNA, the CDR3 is TGTGCCAGCAGTTCACGGACTAGCGCGAGCTCCTACAATGAGCAGTTCTTC.

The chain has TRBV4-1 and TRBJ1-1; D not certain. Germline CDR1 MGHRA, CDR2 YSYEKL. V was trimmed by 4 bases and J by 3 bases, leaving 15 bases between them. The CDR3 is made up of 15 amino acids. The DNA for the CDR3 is TGCGCCAGCAGCCCCCGGCCAGCTCGGGACACTGAAGCTTTCTTT. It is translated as CASSPRPARDTEAFF.

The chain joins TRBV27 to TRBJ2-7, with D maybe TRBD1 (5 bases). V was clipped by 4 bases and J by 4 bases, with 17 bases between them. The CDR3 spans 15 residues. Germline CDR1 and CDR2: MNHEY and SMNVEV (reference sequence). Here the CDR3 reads CASSSRPQGRYEQYF. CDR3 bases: TGTGCCAGCAGTTCCAGACCGCAGGGTCGGTACGAGCAGTACTTC.

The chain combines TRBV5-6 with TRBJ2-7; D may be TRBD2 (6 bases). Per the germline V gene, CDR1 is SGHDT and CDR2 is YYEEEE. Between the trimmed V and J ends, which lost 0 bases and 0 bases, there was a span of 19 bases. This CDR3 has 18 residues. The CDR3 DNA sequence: TGTGCCAGCAGCTTGGAGGGAGGTGCAGCGTACCCCTCCTACGAGCAGTACTTC. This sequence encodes CASSLEGGAAYPSYEQYF.

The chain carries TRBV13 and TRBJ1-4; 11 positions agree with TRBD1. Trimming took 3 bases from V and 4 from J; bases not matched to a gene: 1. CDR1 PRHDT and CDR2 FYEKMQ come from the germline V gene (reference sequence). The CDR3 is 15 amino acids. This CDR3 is CASSLGQGDNEKLFF. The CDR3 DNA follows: TGTGCCAGCAGCTTGGGACAGGGGGATAATGAAAAACTGTTTTTT.

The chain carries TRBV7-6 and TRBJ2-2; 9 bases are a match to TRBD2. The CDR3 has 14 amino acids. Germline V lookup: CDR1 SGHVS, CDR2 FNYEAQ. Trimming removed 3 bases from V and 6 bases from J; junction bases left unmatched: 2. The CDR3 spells CASSFAGGAGELFF. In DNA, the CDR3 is TGTGCCAGCAGCTTCGCGGGAGGGGCCGGGGAGCTGTTTTTT.

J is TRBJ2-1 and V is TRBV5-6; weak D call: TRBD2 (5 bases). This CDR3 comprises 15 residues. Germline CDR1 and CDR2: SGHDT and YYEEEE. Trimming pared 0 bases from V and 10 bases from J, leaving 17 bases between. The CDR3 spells CASSLDPPSKYEQFF. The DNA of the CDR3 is TGTGCCAGCAGCTTGGATCCCCCTAGCAAGTACGAGCAGTTCTTC.

This chain's CDR3 is CASSAPPGTSNTGELFF. The CDR3 bases are TGCGCCAGCAGCGCCCCCCCCGGGACTAGCAACACCGGGGAGCTGTTTTTT. This chain links TRBV4-1 with TRBJ2-2; the match to TRBD2 covers 9 bases. Germline V gene sequence: CDR1 MGHRA, CDR2 YSYEKL. V was clipped by 5 bases and J by 2 bases; unmatched bases: 9. The CDR3 contains 17 residues.

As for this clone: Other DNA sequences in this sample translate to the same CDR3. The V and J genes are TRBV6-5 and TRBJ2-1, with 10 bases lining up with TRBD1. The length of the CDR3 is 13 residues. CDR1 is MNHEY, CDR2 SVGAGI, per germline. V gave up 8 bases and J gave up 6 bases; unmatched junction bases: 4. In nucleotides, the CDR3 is TGTGCCAGCCGCGGGGACAGGGGCAATGAGCAGTTCTTC. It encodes CASRGDRGNEQFF.

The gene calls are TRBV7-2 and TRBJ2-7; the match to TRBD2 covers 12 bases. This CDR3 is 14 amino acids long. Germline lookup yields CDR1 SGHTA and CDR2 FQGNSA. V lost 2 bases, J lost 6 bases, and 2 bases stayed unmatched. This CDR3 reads CASSLRLAGAEQYF. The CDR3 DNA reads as TGTGCCAGCAGCTTACGACTAGCGGGAGCCGAGCAGTACTTC.

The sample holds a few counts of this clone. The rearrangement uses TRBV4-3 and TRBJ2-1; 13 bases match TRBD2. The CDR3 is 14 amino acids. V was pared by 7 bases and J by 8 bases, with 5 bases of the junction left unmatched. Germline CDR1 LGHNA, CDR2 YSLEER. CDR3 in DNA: TGCGCCAGCAAAACTAGCGGGAGGGCGCATGAGCAGTTCTTC. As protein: CASKTSGRAHEQFF.

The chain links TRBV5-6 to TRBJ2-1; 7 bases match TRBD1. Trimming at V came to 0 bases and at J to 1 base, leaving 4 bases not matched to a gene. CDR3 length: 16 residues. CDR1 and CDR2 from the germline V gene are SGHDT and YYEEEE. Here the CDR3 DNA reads TGTGCCAGCAGCTTGGCCGGGACAGAGTCCTACAATGAGCAGTTCTTC. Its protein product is CASSLAGTESYNEQFF.

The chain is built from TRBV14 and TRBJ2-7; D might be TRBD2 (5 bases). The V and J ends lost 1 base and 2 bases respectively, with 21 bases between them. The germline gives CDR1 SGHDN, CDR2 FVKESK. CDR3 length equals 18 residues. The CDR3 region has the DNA TGTGCCAGCAGCCAAGTTCCGTCGGGCGAGCGGTATCCCTACGAGCAGTACTTC. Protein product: CASSQVPSGERYPYEQYF.

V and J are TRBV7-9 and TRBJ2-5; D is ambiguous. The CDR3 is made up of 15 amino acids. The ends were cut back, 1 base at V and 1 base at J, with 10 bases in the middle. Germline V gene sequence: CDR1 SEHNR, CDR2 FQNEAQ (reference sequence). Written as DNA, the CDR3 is TGTGCCAGCAGCTTAGATCGACTCACCCAAGAGACCCAGTACTTC. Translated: CASSLDRLTQETQYF.

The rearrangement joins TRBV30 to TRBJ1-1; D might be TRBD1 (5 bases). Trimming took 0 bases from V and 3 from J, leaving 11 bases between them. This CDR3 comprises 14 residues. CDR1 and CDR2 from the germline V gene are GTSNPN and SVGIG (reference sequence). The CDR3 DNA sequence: TGTGCCTGGAGTGTACCCGGCAGGGACACTGAAGCTTTCTTT. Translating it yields CAWSVPGRDTEAFF.

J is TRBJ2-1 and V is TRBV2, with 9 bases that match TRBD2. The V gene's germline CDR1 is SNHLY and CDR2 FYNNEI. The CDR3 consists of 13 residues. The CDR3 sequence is CAPGLALYNEQFF. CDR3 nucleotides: TGTGCTCCGGGACTAGCCCTTTACAATGAGCAGTTCTTC.

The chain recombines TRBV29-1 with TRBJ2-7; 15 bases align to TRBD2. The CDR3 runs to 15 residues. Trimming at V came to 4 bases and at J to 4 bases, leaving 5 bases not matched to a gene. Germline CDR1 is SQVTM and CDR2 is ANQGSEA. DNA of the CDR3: TGCAGCGTTGGGGGCGGGACTAGCGGGGGGTACGAGCAGTACTTC. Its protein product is CSVGGGTSGGYEQYF.

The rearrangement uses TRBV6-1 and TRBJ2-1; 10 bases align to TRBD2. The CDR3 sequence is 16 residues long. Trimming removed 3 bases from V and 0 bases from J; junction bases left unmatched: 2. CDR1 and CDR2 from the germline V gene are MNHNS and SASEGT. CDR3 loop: CASSEASGSSYNEQFF. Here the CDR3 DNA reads TGTGCCAGCAGTGAGGCTAGCGGGAGCTCCTACAATGAGCAGTTCTTC.

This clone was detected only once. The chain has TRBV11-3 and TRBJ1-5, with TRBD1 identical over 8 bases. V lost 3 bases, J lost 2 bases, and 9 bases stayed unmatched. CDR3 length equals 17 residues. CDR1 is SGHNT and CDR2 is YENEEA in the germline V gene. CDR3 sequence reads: CASSLGRQGQCNQPQHF. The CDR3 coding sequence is TGTGCCAGCAGCTTGGGGAGACAGGGGCAATGCAATCAGCCCCAGCATTTT.

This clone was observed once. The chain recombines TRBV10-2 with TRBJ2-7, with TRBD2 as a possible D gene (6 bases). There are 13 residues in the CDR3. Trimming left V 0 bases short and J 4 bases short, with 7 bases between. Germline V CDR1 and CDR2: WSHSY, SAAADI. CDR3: CASSESGGYEQYF. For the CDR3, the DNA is TGCGCCAGCAGTGAGTCGGGGGGTTACGAGCAGTACTTC.

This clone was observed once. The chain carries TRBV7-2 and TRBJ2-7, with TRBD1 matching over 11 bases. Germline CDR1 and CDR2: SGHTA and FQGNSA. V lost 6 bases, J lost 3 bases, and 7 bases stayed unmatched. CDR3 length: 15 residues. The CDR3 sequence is CASRPTGTGGYEQYF. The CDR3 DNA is TGTGCCAGCAGGCCTACCGGGACAGGGGGCTACGAGCAGTACTTC.

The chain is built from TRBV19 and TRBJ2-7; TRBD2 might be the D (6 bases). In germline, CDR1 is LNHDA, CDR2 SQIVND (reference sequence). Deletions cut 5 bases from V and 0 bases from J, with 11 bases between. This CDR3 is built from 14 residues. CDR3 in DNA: TGTGCCAGTAGTTGGGGGGAAAGCTCCTACGAGCAGTACTTC. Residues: CASSWGESSYEQYF.

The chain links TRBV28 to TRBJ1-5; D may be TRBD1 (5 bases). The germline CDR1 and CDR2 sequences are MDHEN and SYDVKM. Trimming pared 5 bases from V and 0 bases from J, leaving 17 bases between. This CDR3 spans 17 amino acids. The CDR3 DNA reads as TGTGCCAGCAGTCCCCGGACACCTCCTATTAGCAATCAGCCCCAGCATTTT. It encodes CASSPRTPPISNQPQHF. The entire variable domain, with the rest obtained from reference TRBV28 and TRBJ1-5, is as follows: DVKVTQSSRYLVKRTGEKVFLECVQDMDHENMFWYRQDPGLGLRLIYFSYDVKMKEKGDIPEGYSVSREKKERFSLILESASTNQTSMYLCASSPRTPPISNQPQHFGDGTRLSIL.

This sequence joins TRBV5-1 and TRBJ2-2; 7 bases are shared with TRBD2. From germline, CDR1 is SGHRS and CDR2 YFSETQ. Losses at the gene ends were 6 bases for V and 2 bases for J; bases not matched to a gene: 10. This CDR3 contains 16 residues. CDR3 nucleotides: TGCGCCAGCAACGCGGGGGTAGCGCTAAACACCGGGGAGCTGTTTTTT. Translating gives CASNAGVALNTGELFF.

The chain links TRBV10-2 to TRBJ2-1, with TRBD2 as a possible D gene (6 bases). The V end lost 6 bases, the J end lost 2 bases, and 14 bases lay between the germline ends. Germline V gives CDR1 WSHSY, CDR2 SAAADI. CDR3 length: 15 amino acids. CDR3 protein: CASRDGGRAYNEQFF. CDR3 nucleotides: TGCGCCAGCAGGGACGGGGGTCGTGCCTACAATGAGCAGTTCTTC.

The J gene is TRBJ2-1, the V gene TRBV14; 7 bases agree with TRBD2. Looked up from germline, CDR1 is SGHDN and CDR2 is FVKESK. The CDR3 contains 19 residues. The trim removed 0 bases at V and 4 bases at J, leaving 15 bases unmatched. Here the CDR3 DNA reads TGTGCCAGCAGCCAAGACCCCCCCCCGACTAGCAGAGAATACAATGAGCAGTTCTTC. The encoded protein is CASSQDPPPTSREYNEQFF. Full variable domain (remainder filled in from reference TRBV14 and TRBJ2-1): EAGVTQFPSHSVIEKGQTVTLRCDPISGHDNLYWYRRVMGKEIKFLLHFVKESKQDESGMPNNRFLAERTGGTYSTLKVQPAELEDSGVYFCASSQDPPPTSREYNEQFFGPGTRLTVL.

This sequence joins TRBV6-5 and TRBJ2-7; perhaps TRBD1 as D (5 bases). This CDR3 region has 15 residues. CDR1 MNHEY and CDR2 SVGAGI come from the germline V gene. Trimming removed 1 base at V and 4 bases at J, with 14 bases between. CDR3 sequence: CASSYFAGHIYEQYF. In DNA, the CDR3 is TGTGCCAGCAGTTACTTCGCAGGGCACATATACGAGCAGTACTTC.